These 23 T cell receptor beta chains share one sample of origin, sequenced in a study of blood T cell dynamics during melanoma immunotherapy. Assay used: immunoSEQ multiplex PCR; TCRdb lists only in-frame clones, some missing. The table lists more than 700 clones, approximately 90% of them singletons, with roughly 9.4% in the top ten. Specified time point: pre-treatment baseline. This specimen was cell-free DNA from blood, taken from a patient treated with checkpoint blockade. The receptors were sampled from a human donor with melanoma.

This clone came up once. CDR3 coding DNA: TGCGCCAGCAGCTTGGAGGGACTCCCGGGGAGCAATCAGCCCCAGCATTTT. Residues: CASSLEGLPGSNQPQHF. This sequence joins TRBV5-1 and TRBJ1-5; D is perhaps TRBD1 (5 bases). The ends were cut back, 0 bases at V and 1 base at J, with 14 bases in the middle. The CDR3 is made up of 17 amino acids. Per the germline V gene, CDR1 is SGHRS and CDR2 is YFSETQ.

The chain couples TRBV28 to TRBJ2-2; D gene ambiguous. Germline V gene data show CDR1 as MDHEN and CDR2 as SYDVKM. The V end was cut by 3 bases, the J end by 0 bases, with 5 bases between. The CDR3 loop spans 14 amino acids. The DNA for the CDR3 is TGTGCCAGCAGTTTGATCTCGAACACCGGGGAGCTGTTTTTT. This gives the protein CASSLISNTGELFF. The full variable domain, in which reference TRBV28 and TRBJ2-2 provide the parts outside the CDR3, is DVKVTQSSRYLVKRTGEKVFLECVQDMDHENMFWYRQDPGLGLRLIYFSYDVKMKEKGDIPEGYSVSREKKERFSLILESASTNQTSMYLCASSLISNTGELFFGEGSRLTVL.

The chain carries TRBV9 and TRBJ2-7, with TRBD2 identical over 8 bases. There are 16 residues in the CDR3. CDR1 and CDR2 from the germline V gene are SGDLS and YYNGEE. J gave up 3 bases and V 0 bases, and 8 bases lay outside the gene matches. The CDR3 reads CASSVDERESRYEQYF. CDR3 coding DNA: TGTGCCAGCAGCGTAGATGAGCGGGAGTCCCGCTACGAGCAGTACTTC.

CDR3 nucleotide sequence: TGTGCCATCAGTGAGCCGGGGGTTGGCTACACCTTC. Amino acid sequence: CAISEPGVGYTF. V usage is TRBV10-3 and J usage is TRBJ1-2, with TRBD1 as a possible D gene (5 bases). V lost 2 bases to trimming and J lost 7 bases, with 8 bases between them. Germline loops: CDR1 ENHRY, CDR2 SYGVKD. CDR3 length: 12 amino acids.

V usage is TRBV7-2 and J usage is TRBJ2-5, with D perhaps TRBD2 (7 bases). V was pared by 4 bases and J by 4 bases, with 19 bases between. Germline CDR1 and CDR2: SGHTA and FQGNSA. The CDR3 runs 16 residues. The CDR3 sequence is CASSSGRRGQRETQYF. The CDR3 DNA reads TGTGCCAGCAGCTCCGGTCGGCGGGGGCAGAGAGAGACCCAGTACTTC.

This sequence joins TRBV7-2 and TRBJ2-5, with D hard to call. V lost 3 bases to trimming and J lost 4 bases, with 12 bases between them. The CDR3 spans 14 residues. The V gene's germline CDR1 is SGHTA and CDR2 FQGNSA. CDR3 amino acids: CASSLWPASETQYF. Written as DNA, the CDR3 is TGTGCCAGCAGCTTGTGGCCAGCATCAGAGACCCAGTACTTC.

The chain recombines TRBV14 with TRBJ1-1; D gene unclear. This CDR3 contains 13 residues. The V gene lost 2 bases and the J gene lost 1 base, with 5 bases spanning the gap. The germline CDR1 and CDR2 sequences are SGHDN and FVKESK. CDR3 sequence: CASSQQANTEAFF. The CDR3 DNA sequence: TGTGCCAGCAGCCAACAGGCGAACACTGAAGCTTTCTTT.

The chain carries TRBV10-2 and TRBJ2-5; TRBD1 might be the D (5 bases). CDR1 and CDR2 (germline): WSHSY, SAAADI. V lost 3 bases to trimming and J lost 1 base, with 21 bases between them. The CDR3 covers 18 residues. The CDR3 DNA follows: TGCGCCAGCAGTGAAGTTGGAAGGAACCTAAGGGGCCAAGAGACCCAGTACTTC. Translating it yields CASSEVGRNLRGQETQYF.

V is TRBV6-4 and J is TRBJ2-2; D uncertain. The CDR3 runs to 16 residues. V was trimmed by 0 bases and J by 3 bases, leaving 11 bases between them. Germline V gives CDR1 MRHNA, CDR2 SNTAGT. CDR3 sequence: CASSDSNLRDTGELFF. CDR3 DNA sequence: TGTGCCAGCAGTGACTCGAATCTGAGAGACACCGGGGAGCTGTTTTTT.

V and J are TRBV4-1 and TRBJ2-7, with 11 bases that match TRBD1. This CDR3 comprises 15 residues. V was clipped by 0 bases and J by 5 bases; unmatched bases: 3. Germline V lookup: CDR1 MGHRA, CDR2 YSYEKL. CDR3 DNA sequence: TGCGCCAGCAGCCAAGAGGGACAGGGGGTTAACGAGCAGTACTTC. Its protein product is CASSQEGQGVNEQYF.

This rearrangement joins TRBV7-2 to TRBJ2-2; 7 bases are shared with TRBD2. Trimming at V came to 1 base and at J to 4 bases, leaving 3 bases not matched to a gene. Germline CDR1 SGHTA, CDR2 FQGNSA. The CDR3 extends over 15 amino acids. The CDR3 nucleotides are TGTGCCAGCAGCTTAGTTACGGGAGGCACCGGGGAGCTGTTTTTT. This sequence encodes CASSLVTGGTGELFF.

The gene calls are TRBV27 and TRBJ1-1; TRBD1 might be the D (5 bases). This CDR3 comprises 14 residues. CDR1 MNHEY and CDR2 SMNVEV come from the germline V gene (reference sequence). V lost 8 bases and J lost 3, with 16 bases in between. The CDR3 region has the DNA TGTGCCAGCCGACAGAACCCGGGGGACACTGAAGCTTTCTTT. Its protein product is CASRQNPGDTEAFF.

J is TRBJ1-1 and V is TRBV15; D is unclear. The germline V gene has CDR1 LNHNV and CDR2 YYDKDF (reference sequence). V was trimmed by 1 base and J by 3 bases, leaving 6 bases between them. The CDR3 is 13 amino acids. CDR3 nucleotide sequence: TGTGCCACCAGCAGAGGGAGGGACACTGAAGCTTTCTTT. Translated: CATSRGRDTEAFF.

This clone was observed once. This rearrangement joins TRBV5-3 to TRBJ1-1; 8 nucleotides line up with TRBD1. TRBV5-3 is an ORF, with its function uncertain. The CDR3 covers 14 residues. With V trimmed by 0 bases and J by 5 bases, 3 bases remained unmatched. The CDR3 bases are TGTGCCAGAAGCTTGGACAGGGGGTATACTGAAGCTTTCTTT. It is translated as CARSLDRGYTEAFF.

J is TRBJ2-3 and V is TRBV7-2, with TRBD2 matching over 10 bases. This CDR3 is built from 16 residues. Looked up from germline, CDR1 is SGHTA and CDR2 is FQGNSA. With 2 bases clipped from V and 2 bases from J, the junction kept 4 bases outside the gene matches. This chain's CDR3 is CASSLLAGASTDTQYF. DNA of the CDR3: TGTGCCAGCAGCTTACTAGCGGGGGCCTCCACAGATACGCAGTATTTT.

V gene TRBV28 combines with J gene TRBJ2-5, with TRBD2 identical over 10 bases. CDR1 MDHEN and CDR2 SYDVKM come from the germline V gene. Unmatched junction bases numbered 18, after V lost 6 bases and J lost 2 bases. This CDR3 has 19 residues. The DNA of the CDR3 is TGTGCCAGCAGGACCCAGGGAGCTAGCGGGAGATTTGGGCAAGAGACCCAGTACTTC. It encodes CASRTQGASGRFGQETQYF.

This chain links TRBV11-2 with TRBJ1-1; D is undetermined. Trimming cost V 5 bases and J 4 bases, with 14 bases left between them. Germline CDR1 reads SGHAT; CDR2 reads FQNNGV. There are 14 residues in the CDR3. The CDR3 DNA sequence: TGTGCCAGCAGCCCTACCACGGTTGGCACTGAAGCTTTCTTT. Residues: CASSPTTVGTEAFF.

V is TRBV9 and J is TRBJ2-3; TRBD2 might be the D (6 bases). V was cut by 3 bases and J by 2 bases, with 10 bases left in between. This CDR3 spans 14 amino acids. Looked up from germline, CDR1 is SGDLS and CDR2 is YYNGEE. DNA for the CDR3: TGTGCCAGCAGCGAGGCGGGGCACACAGATACGCAGTATTTT. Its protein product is CASSEAGHTDTQYF.

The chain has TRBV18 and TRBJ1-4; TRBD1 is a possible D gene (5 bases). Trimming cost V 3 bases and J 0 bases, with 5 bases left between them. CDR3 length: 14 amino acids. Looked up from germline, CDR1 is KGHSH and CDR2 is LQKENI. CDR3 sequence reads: CASSPGATNEKLFF. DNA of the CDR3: TGTGCCAGCTCACCGGGGGCAACTAATGAAAAACTGTTTTTT.

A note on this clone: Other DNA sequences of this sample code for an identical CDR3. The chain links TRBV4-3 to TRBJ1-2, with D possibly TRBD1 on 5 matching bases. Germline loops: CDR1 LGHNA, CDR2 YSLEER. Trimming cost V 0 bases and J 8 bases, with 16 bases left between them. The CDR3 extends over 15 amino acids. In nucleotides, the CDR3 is TGCGCCAGCAGCCAAGATATCAGGGTGCGAGGCGGCTACACCTTC. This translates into CASSQDIRVRGGYTF.

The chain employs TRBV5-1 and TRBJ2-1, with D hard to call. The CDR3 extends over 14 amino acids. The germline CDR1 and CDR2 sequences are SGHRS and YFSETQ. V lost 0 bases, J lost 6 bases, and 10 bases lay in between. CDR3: CASSLARVGNEQFF. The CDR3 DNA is TGCGCCAGCAGCTTGGCTAGGGTCGGCAATGAGCAGTTCTTC.

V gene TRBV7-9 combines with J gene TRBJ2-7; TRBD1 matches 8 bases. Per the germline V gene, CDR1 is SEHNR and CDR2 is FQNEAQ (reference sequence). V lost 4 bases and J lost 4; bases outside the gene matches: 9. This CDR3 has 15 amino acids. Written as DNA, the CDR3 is TGTGCCAGCAGCTCGTTCAGGGGGCTTGGTTACGAGCAGTACTTC. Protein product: CASSSFRGLGYEQYF.

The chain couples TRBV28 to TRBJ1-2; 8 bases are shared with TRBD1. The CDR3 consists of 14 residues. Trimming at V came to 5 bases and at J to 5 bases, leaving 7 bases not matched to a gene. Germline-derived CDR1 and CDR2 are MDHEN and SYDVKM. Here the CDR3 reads CASSPLRTGYGYTF. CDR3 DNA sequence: TGTGCCAGCAGTCCACTTCGGACAGGGTATGGCTACACCTTC.